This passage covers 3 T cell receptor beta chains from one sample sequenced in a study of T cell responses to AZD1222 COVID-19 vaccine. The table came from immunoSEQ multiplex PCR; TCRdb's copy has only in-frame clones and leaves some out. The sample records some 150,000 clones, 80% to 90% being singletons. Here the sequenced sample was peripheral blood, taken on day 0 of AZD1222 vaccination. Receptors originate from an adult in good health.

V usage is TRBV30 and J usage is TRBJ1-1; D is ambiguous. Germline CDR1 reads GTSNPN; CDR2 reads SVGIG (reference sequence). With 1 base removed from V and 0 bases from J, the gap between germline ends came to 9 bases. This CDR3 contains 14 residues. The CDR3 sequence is CAWSATAMNTEAFF. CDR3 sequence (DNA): TGTGCCTGGAGTGCTACAGCCATGAACACTGAAGCTTTCTTT.

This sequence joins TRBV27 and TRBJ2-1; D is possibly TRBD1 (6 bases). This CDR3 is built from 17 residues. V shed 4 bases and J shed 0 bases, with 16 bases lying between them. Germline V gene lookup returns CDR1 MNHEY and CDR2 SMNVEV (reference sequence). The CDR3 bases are TGTGCCAGCAGTTCACCCCCAATAGGGGGCTCCTACAATGAGCAGTTCTTC. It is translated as CASSSPPIGGSYNEQFF.

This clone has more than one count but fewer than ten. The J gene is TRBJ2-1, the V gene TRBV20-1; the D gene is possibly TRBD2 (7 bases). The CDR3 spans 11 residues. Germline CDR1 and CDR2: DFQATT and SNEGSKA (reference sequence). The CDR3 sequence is CSGGRWDEQFF. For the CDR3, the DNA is TGCAGCGGGGGGCGCTGGGATGAGCAGTTCTTC.